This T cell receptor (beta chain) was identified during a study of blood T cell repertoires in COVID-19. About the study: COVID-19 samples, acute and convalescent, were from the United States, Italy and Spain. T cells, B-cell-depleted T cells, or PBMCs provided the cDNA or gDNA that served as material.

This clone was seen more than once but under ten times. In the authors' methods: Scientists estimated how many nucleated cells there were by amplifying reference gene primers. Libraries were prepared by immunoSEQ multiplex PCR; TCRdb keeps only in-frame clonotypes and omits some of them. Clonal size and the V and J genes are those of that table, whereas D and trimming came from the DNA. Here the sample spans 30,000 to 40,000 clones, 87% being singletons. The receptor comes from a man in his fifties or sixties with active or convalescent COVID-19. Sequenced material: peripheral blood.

The CDR3 DNA follows: TGCAGCATACGGGGTGGAAACACCATATATTTT. Amino acid sequence: CSIRGGNTIYF. The V gene is TRBV29-1, the J gene TRBJ1-3; D gene uncertain. The CDR3 spans 11 residues. Trimming cost V 8 bases and J 3 bases, with 8 bases left between them. The germline V gene has CDR1 SQVTM and CDR2 ANQGSEA.